This T cell receptor (beta chain) was sequenced in a study of neurological immune-mediated disorders. TCRdb fed the 5' RACE reads into MiXCR, producing one record per CDR3 protein. The table lists approximately 58,000 distinct CDR3 sequences, roughly 8.8% of them singletons, with 1.5% to 2% in the top ten. This clonotype was found many times. The germline V gene encodes CDR1 DFQATT and CDR2 SNEGSKA (reference sequence). The CDR3 consists of 12 residues. The V gene lost 5 bases and the J gene lost 5 bases, with 12 bases spanning the gap. Noted time point: longitudinal time-point 3. V is TRBV20-1 and J is TRBJ2-5; tentatively, D is TRBD1 (6 bases). The clonotype was recovered from a woman in her thirties or forties in good health. Material for sequencing was PBMCs. CDR3 region: CSAPGTTETQYF. The CDR3 coding sequence is TGCAGTGCTCCCGGGACAACGGAGACCCAGTACTTC.